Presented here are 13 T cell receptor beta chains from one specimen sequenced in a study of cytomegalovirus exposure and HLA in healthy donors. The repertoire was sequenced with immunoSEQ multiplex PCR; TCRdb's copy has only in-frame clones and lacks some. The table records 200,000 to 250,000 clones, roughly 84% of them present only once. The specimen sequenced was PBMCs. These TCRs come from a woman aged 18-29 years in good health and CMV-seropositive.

CDR3 protein: CASSPAAGVYGYTF. CDR3 in DNA: TGTGCCAGCAGTCCCGCGGCCGGTGTCTATGGCTACACCTTC. The chain combines TRBV28 with TRBJ1-2; D unresolved. Germline V gene sequence: CDR1 MDHEN, CDR2 SYDVKM. The CDR3 has 14 amino acids. V was trimmed by 5 bases and J by 4 bases, leaving 14 bases between them.

The CDR3 reads CASSVGTLAQETQYF. CDR3 bases: TGTGCCAGCAGCGTAGGTACACTAGCGCAAGAGACCCAGTACTTC. The chain recombines TRBV9 with TRBJ2-5; 7 bases are a match to TRBD2. CDR3 size: 15 residues. Looked up from germline, CDR1 is SGDLS and CDR2 is YYNGEE. V shed 0 bases and J 2 bases; nucleotides not matched to a gene: 4.

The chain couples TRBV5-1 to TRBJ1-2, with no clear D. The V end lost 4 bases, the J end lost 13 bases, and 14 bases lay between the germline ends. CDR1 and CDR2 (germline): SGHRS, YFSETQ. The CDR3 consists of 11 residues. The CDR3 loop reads CASSIAGSTTF. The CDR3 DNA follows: TGCGCCAGCAGCATTGCAGGCTCGACCACCTTC.

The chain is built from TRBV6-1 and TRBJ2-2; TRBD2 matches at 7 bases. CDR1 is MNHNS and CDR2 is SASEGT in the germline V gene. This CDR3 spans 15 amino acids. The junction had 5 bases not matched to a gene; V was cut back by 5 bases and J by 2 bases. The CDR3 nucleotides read TGTGCCAGCAGTTCGGGAGGTGACAACACCGGGGAGCTGTTTTTT. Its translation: CASSSGGDNTGELFF.

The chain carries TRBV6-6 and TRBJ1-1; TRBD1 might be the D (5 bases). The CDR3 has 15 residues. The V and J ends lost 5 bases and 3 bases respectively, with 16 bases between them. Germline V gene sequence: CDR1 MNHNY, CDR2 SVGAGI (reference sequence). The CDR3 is CASSPLQGTHTEAFF. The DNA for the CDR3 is TGTGCCAGCAGTCCATTGCAGGGCACCCACACTGAAGCTTTCTTT.

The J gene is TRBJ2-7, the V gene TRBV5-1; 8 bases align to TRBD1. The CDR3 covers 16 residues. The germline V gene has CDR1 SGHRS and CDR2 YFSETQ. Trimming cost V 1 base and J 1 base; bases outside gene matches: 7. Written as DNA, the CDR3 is TGCGCCAGCAGCTTGATCGAACGGGACAGGTCCTACGAGCAGTACTTC. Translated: CASSLIERDRSYEQYF.

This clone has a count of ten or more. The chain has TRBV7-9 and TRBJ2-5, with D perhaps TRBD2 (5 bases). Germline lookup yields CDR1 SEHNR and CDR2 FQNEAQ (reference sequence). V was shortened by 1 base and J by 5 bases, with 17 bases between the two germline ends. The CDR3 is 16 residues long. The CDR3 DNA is TGTGCCAGCAGCTTAGTGAGGAGCGGTTCGAGGGAGACCCAGTACTTC. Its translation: CASSLVRSGSRETQYF.

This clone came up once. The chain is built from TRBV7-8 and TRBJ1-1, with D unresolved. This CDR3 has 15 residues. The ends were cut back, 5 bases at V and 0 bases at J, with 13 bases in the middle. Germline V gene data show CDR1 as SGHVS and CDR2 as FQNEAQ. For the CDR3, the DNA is TGTGCCAGCAGCCAATTAGGTACAGTGAACACTGAAGCTTTCTTT. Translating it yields CASSQLGTVNTEAFF.

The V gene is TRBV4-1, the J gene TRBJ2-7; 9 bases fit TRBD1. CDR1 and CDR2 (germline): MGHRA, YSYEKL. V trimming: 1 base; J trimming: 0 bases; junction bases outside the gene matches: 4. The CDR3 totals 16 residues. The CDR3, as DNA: TGCGCCAGCAGCCAAGCCCTGACAGGGGGCTCCTACGAGCAGTACTTC. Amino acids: CASSQALTGGSYEQYF.

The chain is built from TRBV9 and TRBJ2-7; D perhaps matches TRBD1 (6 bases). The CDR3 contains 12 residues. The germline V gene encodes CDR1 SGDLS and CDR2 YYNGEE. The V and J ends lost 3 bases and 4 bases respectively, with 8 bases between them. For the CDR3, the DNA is TGTGCCAGCAGCGCCAGGGGATACGAGCAGTACTTC. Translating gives CASSARGYEQYF.

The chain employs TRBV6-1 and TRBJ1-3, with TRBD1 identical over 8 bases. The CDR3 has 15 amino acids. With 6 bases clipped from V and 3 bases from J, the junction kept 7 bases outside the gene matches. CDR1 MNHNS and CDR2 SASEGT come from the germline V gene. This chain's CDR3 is CASRLSGGFGNTIYF. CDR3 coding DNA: TGTGCCAGCAGATTATCAGGGGGCTTTGGAAACACCATATATTTT.

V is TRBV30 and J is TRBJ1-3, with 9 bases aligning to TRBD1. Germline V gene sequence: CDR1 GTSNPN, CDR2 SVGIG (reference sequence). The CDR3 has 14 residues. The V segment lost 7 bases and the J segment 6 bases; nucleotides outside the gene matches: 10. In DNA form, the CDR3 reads TGTGCCTCTCCCGGGGACAGGGAACCAAACACCATATATTTT. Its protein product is CASPGDREPNTIYF.

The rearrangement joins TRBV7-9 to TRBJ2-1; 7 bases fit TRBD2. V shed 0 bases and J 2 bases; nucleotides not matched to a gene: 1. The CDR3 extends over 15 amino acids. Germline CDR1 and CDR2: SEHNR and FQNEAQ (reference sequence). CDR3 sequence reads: CASSLAGLAYNEQFF. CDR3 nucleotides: TGTGCCAGCAGCTTAGCCGGACTAGCCTACAATGAGCAGTTCTTC.